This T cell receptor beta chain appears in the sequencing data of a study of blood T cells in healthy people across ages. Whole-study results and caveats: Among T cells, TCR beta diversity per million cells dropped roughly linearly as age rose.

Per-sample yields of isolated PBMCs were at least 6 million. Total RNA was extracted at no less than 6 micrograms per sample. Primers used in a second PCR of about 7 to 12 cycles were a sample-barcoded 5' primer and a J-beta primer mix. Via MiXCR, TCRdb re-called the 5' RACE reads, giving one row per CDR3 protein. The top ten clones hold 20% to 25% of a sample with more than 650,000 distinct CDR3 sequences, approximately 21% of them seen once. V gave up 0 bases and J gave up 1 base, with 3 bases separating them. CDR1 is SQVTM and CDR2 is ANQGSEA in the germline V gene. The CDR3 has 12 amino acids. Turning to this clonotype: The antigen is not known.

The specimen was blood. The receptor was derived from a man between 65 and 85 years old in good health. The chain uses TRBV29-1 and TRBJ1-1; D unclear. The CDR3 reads CSVEDANTEAFF. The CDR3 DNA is TGCAGCGTTGAAGATGCGAACACTGAAGCTTTCTTT.